These T cell receptor beta chains were read from a single sample in a study of T cell changes during pregnancy in multiple sclerosis. Profiled with immunoSEQ multiplex PCR; TCRdb holds only in-frame clones, not every one. This sample has roughly 48,000 clones; 80% to 90% occur once, and the top ten carry over 0.95%. Sequencing was performed on CD4+ T cells from peripheral blood mononuclear cells, taken in the second trimester of pregnancy. These receptor sequences come from a female donor with multiple sclerosis, enrolled in a pregnancy study. CDR3s include the opening cysteine and the closing phenylalanine or tryptophan. D genes are given only for firm matches. Clone size is stated in some rows and not others, as once, few, many or a class when expanded.

J gene | clone size | V gene | D gene | CDR3 protein | CDR3 DNA
TRBJ2-3 | once | TRBV10-3 | TRBD2 | CAISEGLAGSTDTQYF | TGTGCCATCAGTGAGGGACTAGCGGGATCCACAGATACGCAGTATTTT
TRBJ2-1 | NA | TRBV11-2 | TRBD1 | CASSWGQLTLIYNEQFF | TGTGCCAGCAGCTGGGGACAGCTCACACTAATCTACAATGAGCAGTTCTTC
TRBJ1-2 | NA | TRBV7-2 | NA | CASSISTDYGYTF | TGTGCCAGCAGCATTTCGACAGACTATGGCTACACCTTC
TRBJ1-1 | NA | TRBV5-1 | NA | CASSLTDTEAFF | TGCGCCAGCAGCTTGACGGACACTGAAGCTTTCTTT
TRBJ1-4 | NA | TRBV30 | TRBD1 | CAWSPTRTGGTNEKLFF | TGTGCCTGGAGTCCCACTCGGACAGGGGGAACTAATGAAAAACTGTTTTTT
TRBJ2-1 | once | TRBV7-9 | TRBD2 | CASSLTSGKTSYNEQFF | TGTGCCAGCAGCTTAACTAGCGGGAAGACCTCCTACAATGAGCAGTTCTTC
TRBJ2-1 | NA | TRBV7-2 | TRBD2 | CASTLSSREDEQFF | TGTGCCAGCACCCTCTCCTCGCGGGAGGATGAGCAGTTCTTC
TRBJ2-2 | NA | TRBV6-1 | TRBD2 | CASVAGGRSGELFF | TGTGCCAGCGTAGCGGGAGGGCGGTCCGGGGAGCTGTTTTTT
TRBJ1-4 | NA | TRBV28 | NA | CASTTFGGPGATNEKLFF | TGTGCCAGCACCACATTTGGGGGTCCAGGGGCGACTAATGAAAAACTGTTTTTT
TRBJ1-1 | few | TRBV19 | NA | CASSIGQLNTEAFF | TGTGCCAGTAGTATCGGACAGTTGAACACTGAAGCTTTCTTT
TRBJ2-2 | few | TRBV5-1 | TRBD2 | CASSFSRTSGATGELFF | TGCGCCAGCAGCTTTTCCCGGACTAGCGGAGCCACCGGGGAGCTGTTTTTT
TRBJ1-5 | NA | TRBV5-1 | NA | CASSLDGYSNQPQHF | TGCGCCAGCAGCTTGGACGGGTATAGCAATCAGCCCCAGCATTTT
TRBJ2-2 | NA | TRBV5-1 | NA | CASSLFGPELTGELFF | TGCGCCAGCAGCTTGTTTGGGCCAGAGCTAACCGGGGAGCTGTTTTTT
TRBJ1-5 | NA | TRBV7-9 | TRBD1 | CASSLDRGPQPQHF | TGTGCCAGCAGCTTAGACAGGGGGCCTCAGCCCCAGCATTTT
TRBJ1-2 | NA | TRBV12-5 | NA | CASGSGQGGGYTF | NA
TRBJ2-7 | NA | TRBV10-3 | NA | CAISDSTAYEQYF | TGTGCCATCAGCGACTCGACCGCCTACGAGCAGTACTTC
TRBJ2-2 | NA | TRBV7-3 | NA | CASSIYRDTGELFF | TGTGCCAGCAGCATCTACCGGGACACCGGGGAGCTGTTTTTT
TRBJ2-7 | NA | TRBV12-5 | NA | CASGLVTGRYSYEQYF | TGTGCTAGTGGTTTGGTCACGGGGAGGTATTCCTACGAGCAGTACTTC
TRBJ1-5 | NA | TRBV2 | NA | CASRRDISNQPQHF | TGTGCCAGCAGACGGGACATAAGCAATCAGCCCCAGCATTTT
TRBJ2-7 | NA | TRBV19 | NA | CASSILDSYEQYF | TGTGCCAGTAGTATCCTGGACAGCTACGAGCAGTACTTC
TRBJ1-1 | NA | TRBV7-9 | NA | CASSLTGHSEAFF | TGTGCCAGCAGCCTCACCGGACACTCCGAAGCTTTCTTT
TRBJ1-5 | NA | TRBV11-1 | NA | CASSLAADQPQHF | TGTGCCAGCAGCTTGGCGGCTGATCAGCCCCAGCATTTT
TRBJ2-1 | NA | TRBV7-2 | TRBD1 | CASSSTGGRAGSSYNEQFF | TGTGCCAGCAGCTCGACAGGGGGCCGGGCGGGAAGCTCCTACAATGAGCAGTTCTTC
TRBJ2-5 | NA | TRBV7-8 | NA | CASSLRGSGAGTQYF | TGTGCCAGCAGCTTAAGGGGTAGCGGAGCAGGGACCCAGTACTTC
TRBJ2-7 | NA | TRBV5-4 | TRBD1 | CASSTAGTGGLGEQYF | TGTGCCAGCAGCACAGCCGGGACAGGGGGCCTGGGGGAGCAGTACTTC
TRBJ2-1 | NA | TRBV11-2 | TRBD2 | CASSELAGGYNEQFF | TGTGCCAGCAGCGAACTAGCGGGAGGGTACAATGAGCAGTTCTTC
TRBJ2-3 | few | TRBV19 | TRBD2 | CASSMPSGSTDTQYF | TGTGCCAGTAGTATGCCTAGCGGGAGCACAGATACGCAGTATTTT
TRBJ1-1 | NA | TRBV7-3 | TRBD1 | CASSLNGGQTMNTEAFF | TGTGCCAGCAGCTTAAACGGGGGACAGACTATGAACACTGAAGCTTTCTTT
TRBJ2-7 | few | TRBV5-1 | NA | CASSLDSGTYEQYF | TGCGCCAGCAGCTTGGACAGCGGGACATACGAGCAGTACTTC
TRBJ2-3 | NA | TRBV29-1 | TRBD1 | CSVKQGSGTDTQYF | TGCAGCGTAAAACAGGGGAGCGGCACAGATACGCAGTATTTT
TRBJ1-1 | NA | TRBV28 | NA | CASSEQGGNTEAFF | TGTGCCAGCAGTGAGCAAGGGGGGAACACTGAAGCTTTCTTT
TRBJ2-4 | NA | TRBV4-1 | NA | CASSQVAGQPNIQYF | TGCGCCAGCAGCCAAGTTGCGGGACAGCCAAACATTCAGTACTTC
TRBJ2-1 | NA | TRBV2 | TRBD2 | CASSEVTTLNSGRAWNEQFF | TGTGCCAGCAGTGAAGTCACCACCCTTAATAGCGGGAGAGCTTGGAATGAGCAGTTCTTC
TRBJ2-3 | NA | TRBV9 | NA | CASSGNIADTQYF | TGTGCCAGCAGCGGAAACATCGCAGATACGCAGTATTTT
TRBJ2-7 | NA | TRBV5-6 | TRBD2 | CASSSSGTSGYEQYF | TGTGCCAGCAGCTCCTCCGGGACTAGCGGCTACGAGCAGTACTTC
TRBJ2-7 | NA | TRBV6-5 | TRBD1 | CASSPDRDPSYEQYF | TGTGCCAGCAGTCCCGACAGGGATCCATCCTACGAGCAGTACTTC
TRBJ1-3 | NA | TRBV11-1 | NA | CASSSSHTGGGNTIYF | TGTGCCAGCAGTTCCTCCCACACTGGAGGTGGAAACACCATATATTTT
TRBJ2-5 | NA | TRBV7-2 | TRBD2 | CASSLAGSQETQYF | TGTGCCAGCAGCCTAGCGGGCTCCCAAGAGACCCAGTACTTC
TRBJ2-7 | NA | TRBV18 | NA | CASSPPNRPYEQYF | TGTGCCAGCTCACCACCGAACAGGCCTTACGAGCAGTACTTC
TRBJ1-4 | NA | TRBV18 | NA | CASSPPGPRGEKLFF | TGTGCCAGCTCACCTCCGGGTCCCCGGGGTGAAAAACTGTTTTTT
TRBJ2-7 | NA | TRBV7-9 | TRBD1 | CASSRQGVSYEQYF | TGTGCCAGCAGCCGACAGGGGGTCTCCTACGAGCAGTACTTC
TRBJ2-4 | once | TRBV30 | NA | CAWSRGQGIGAKNIQYF | TGTGCCTGGAGTCGCGGCCAGGGTATAGGAGCCAAAAACATTCAGTACTTC
TRBJ2-1 | NA | TRBV6-5 | NA | CASSYRGDEQFF | TGTGCCAGCAGTTATAGGGGCGATGAGCAGTTCTTC
TRBJ2-1 | NA | TRBV11-2 | TRBD2 | CASSPSGRASYNEQFF | TGTGCCAGCAGCCCAAGCGGGAGGGCCTCCTACAATGAGCAGTTCTTC
TRBJ1-3 | NA | TRBV12-5 | NA | CASGSVERSGNTIYF | TGTGCTAGTGGTTCCGTAGAAAGATCTGGAAACACCATATATTTT
TRBJ2-1 | NA | TRBV7-9 | NA | CASSSINSHNEQFF | TGTGCCAGCAGCTCCATTAACTCTCACAATGAGCAGTTCTTC
TRBJ1-1 | NA | TRBV19 | TRBD1 | CASRSTGGYTEAFF | TGTGCCAGTAGGTCGACAGGGGGCTACACTGAAGCTTTCTTT
TRBJ2-7 | NA | TRBV28 | TRBD2 | CASRWTRGAYEQYF | TGTGCCAGCAGATGGACTAGGGGAGCCTACGAGCAGTACTTC
TRBJ1-1 | NA | TRBV29-1 | NA | CSVLPRQFEAFF | TGCAGCGTTCTGCCCCGACAGTTTGAAGCTTTCTTT